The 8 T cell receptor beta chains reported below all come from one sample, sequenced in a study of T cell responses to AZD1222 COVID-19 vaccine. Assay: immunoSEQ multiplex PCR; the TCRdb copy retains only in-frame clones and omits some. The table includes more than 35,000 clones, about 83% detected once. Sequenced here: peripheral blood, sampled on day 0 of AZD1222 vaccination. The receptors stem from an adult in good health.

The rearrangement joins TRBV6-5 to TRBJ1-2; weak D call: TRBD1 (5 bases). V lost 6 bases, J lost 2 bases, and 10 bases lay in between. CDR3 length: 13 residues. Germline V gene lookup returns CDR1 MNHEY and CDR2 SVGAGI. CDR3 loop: CASRPGRNYGYTF. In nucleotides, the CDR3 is TGTGCCAGCAGGCCGGGACGGAACTATGGCTACACCTTC.

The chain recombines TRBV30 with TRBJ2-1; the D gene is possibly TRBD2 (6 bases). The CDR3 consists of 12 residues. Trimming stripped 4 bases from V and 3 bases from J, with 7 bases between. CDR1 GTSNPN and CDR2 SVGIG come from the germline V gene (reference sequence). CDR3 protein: CAWTSVYNEQFF. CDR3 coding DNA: TGTGCCTGGACTAGCGTCTACAATGAGCAGTTCTTC.

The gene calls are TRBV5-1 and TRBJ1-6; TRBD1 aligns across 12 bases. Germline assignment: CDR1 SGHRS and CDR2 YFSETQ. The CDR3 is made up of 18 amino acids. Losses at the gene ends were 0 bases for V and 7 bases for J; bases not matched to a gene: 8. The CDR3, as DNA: TGCGCCAGCAGCTTGGGATGGGACAGGGGGCGTCCCAATTCACCCCTCCACTTT. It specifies CASSLGWDRGRPNSPLHF.

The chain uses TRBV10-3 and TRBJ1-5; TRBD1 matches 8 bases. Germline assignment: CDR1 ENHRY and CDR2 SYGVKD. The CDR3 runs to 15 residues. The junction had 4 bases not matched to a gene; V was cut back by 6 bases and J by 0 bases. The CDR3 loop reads CAISPTGDSNQPQHF. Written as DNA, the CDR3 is TGTGCCATCAGCCCGACAGGGGATAGCAATCAGCCCCAGCATTTT.

The CDR3 DNA sequence: TGTGCCAGCAGCCAACAGGGATACGAGCAGTACTTC. The encoded protein is CASSQQGYEQYF. The chain recombines TRBV4-2 with TRBJ2-7; TRBD1 is a possible D gene (5 bases). Trimming stripped 2 bases from V and 4 bases from J, with 6 bases between. CDR3 length: 12 amino acids. Germline loops: CDR1 LGHNA, CDR2 YNFKEQ.

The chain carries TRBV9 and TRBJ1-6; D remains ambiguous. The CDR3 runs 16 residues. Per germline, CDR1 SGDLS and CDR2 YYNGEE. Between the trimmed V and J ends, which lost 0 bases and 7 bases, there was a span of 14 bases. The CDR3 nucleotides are TGTGCCAGCAGCGTAGCTAGCGGCCGTCGGAATTCACCCCTCCACTTT. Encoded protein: CASSVASGRRNSPLHF.

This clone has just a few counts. The CDR3 region is CSAAANTGELFF. The DNA for the CDR3 is TGCAGCGCTGCAGCGAACACCGGGGAGCTGTTTTTT. The V call is TRBV29-1, the J call TRBJ2-2, with D hard to call. V gave up 7 bases and J gave up 0 bases, with 6 bases separating them. The CDR3 is 12 residues long. In germline, CDR1 is SQVTM, CDR2 ANQGSEA.

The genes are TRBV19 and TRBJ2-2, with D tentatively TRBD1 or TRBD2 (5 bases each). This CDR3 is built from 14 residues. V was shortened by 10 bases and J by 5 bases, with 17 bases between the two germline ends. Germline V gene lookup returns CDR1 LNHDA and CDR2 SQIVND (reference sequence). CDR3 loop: CATASGRRTGELFF. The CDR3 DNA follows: TGTGCCACTGCATCGGGGCGGAGGACCGGGGAGCTGTTTTTT.